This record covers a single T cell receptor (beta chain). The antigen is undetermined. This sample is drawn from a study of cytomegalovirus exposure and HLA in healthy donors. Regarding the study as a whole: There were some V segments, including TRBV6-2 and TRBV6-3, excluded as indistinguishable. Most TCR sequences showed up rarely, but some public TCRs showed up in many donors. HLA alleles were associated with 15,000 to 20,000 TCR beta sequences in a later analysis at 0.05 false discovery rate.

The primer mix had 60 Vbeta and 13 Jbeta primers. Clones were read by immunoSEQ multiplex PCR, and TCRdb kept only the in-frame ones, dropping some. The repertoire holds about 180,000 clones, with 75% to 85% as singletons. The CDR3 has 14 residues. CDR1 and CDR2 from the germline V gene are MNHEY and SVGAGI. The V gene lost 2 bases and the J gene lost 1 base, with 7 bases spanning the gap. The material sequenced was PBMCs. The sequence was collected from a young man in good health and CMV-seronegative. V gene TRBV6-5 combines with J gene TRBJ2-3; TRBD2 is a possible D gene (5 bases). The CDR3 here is CASSYEGGTDTQYF. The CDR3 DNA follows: TGTGCCAGCAGTTACGAGGGAGGCACAGATACGCAGTATTTT.